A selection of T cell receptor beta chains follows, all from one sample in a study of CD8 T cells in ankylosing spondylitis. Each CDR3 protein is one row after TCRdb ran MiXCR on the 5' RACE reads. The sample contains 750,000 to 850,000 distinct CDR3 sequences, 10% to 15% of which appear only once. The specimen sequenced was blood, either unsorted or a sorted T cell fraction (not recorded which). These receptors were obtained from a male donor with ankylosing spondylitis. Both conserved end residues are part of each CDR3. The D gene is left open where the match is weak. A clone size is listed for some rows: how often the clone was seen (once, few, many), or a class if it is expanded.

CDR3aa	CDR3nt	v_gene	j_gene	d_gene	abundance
CASSGWQGGRNEQFF	TGTGCCAGCAGTGGTTGGCAGGGGGGGAGAAATGAGCAGTTCTTC	TRBV28	TRBJ2-1	-	few
CSVGVLGGNYGYTF	TGCAGCGTTGGGGTCCTCGGGGGAAACTATGGCTACACCTTC	TRBV29-1	TRBJ1-2	-	many
CASIPGLAGTDTQYF	TGTGCCAGCATCCCGGGACTAGCAGGGACAGATACGCAGTATTTT	TRBV21-1	TRBJ2-3	-	few
CASSPRGDTEAFF	TGTGCCAGCAGCCCCAGGGGGGACACTGAAGCTTTCTTT	TRBV18	TRBJ1-1	TRBD1	many
CSAERGHLTDTQYF	TGCAGTGCTGAAAGGGGGCACCTCACAGATACGCAGTATTTT	TRBV20-1	TRBJ2-3	TRBD1	many
CSARDSQETQYF	TGCAGTGCACGGGACTCCCAAGAGACCCAGTACTTC	TRBV20-1	TRBJ2-5	-	-
CASADGNTEAFF	TGCGCCAGCGCAGACGGGAACACTGAAGCTTTCTTT	TRBV5-1	TRBJ1-1	-	few
CSVKRGSTGELFF	TGCAGTGTTAAACGGGGGAGTACCGGGGAGCTGTTTTTT	TRBV20-1	TRBJ2-2	-	few
CASSPPRLRETQYF	TGTGCCAGCTCACCCCCACGGTTACGAGAGACCCAGTACTTC	TRBV18	TRBJ2-5	-	few
CASSYGGQGEQYF	TGTGCCAGCAGTTATGGGGGGCAAGGCGAGCAGTACTTC	TRBV6-6	TRBJ2-7	-	few
CAFGAGVNYNSPLHF	TGTGCCTTCGGGGCAGGGGTGAACTATAATTCACCCCTCCACTTT	TRBV30	TRBJ1-6	-	-
CSARTLEGSEKLFF	TGCAGTGCTAGAACCCTGGAGGGTAGTGAAAAACTGTTTTTT	TRBV20-1	TRBJ1-4	-	few
CASILRDGTDTQYF	TGTGCCAGCATCCTCCGGGACGGGACAGATACGCAGTATTTT	TRBV7-8	TRBJ2-3	-	few
CASSRGIILSEQYF	TGTGCCAGCAGCCGCGGGATTATACTGAGCGAGCAGTACTTC	TRBV11-2	TRBJ2-7	-	-
CASSPNRGILHTQYF	TGCGCCAGCAGCCCCAACAGGGGGATCCTTCATACGCAGTATTTT	TRBV4-3	TRBJ2-3	TRBD1	few
CSAPGGFGEKLFF	TGCAGTGCCCCAGGCGGTTTCGGGGAAAAACTGTTTTTT	TRBV20-1	TRBJ1-4	-	-
CASSVNLVSSAYNEQFF	TGTGCCAGCAGCGTTAACCTTGTTTCCAGCGCTTACAATGAGCAGTTCTTC	TRBV9	TRBJ2-1	-	few
CASTPGRDLEQFF	TGTGCCAGCACCCCGGGAAGGGATCTTGAGCAGTTCTTC	TRBV5-6	TRBJ2-1	-	-
CASSLARGTSYGYTF	TGTGCCAGCAGCTTAGCGCGCGGGACCTCCTATGGCTACACCTTC	TRBV7-9	TRBJ1-2	-	few
CASGGVEQYF	TGTGCCAGTGGTGGTGTCGAGCAGTACTTC	TRBV28	TRBJ2-7	-	many
CASSQGSFSNQPQHF	TGCGCCAGCAGCCAAGGAAGTTTTAGCAATCAGCCCCAGCATTTT	TRBV4-1	TRBJ1-5	-	many
CASSQSSQGYGYTF	TGCGCCAGCAGCCAATCTAGCCAGGGCTATGGCTACACCTTC	TRBV4-3	TRBJ1-2	-	-
CASSWDAGSNQPQHF	TGTGCCAGCAGTTGGGACGCAGGGAGCAATCAGCCCCAGCATTTT	TRBV2	TRBJ1-5	-	many
CASSLGLAGATDTQYF	TGTGCTAGCAGCCTGGGACTAGCGGGGGCCACAGATACGCAGTATTTT	TRBV7-7	TRBJ2-3	TRBD2	-
CASSSPRTSGNEQFF	TGTGCCAGCAGCTCCCCCCGGACTAGCGGAAATGAGCAGTTCTTC	TRBV7-9	TRBJ2-1	TRBD2	-
CATSTGSPQPQHF	TGTGCCACCAGCACAGGGAGCCCTCAGCCCCAGCATTTT	TRBV15	TRBJ1-5	-	many
CASSGKGTGRRGYGYTF	TGTGCCAGCAGCGGGAAGGGGACAGGGCGACGGGGCTATGGCTACACCTTC	TRBV7-2	TRBJ1-2	TRBD1	few
CAISGRTVLSYEQYF	TGTGCCATCAGTGGAAGGACGGTACTCTCCTACGAGCAGTACTTC	TRBV10-3	TRBJ2-7	-	-
CASSADPTYEQYF	TGTGCCAGCAGTGCGGACCCAACCTACGAGCAGTACTTC	TRBV2	TRBJ2-7	-	-
CASSQELAEFTDTQYF	TGCGCCAGCAGCCAGGAACTAGCGGAATTCACAGATACGCAGTATTTT	TRBV4-3	TRBJ2-3	TRBD2	-
CASSQGYRPNEKLFF	TGCGCCAGCAGCCAAGGGTACAGGCCCAATGAAAAACTGTTTTTT	TRBV4-3	TRBJ1-4	-	few
CASSQGPGPYTEAFF	TGTGCCAGCAGCCAAGGCCCGGGGCCGTACACTGAAGCTTTCTTT	TRBV4-2	TRBJ1-1	-	-
CASCQQLGLYNEQFF	TGTGCCAGCTGCCAGCAGCTGGGCCTCTACAATGAGCAGTTCTTC	TRBV7-2	TRBJ2-1	-	-
CASSQGGLVKQYF	TGTGCCAGCAGCCAGGGGGGTTTGGTTAAGCAGTACTTC	TRBV3-1	TRBJ2-7	-	once
CASSASGRADTDTQYF	TGTGCCAGCAGCGCTAGCGGGAGGGCCGACACAGATACGCAGTATTTT	TRBV7-2	TRBJ2-3	TRBD2	many
CASSYRRGVTGELFF	TGTGCCAGCAGTTACCGCAGGGGAGTAACCGGGGAGCTGTTTTTT	TRBV6-2/TRBV6-3	TRBJ2-2	-	-
CSAWEGEEKLFF	TGCAGTGCCTGGGAAGGGGAGGAAAAACTGTTTTTT	TRBV20-1	TRBJ1-4	-	-
CAIKIAGYMNTEAFF	TGTGCCATCAAAATTGCAGGGTATATGAACACTGAAGCTTTCTTT	TRBV10-3	TRBJ1-1	-	few
CASSEQRATYNEQFF	TGTGCCAGCAGCGAACAGCGAGCCACTTACAATGAGCAGTTCTTC	TRBV6-4	TRBJ2-1	-	-
CATSRGGGQPGGYTF	TGTGCCACCAGCAGAGGTGGAGGACAGCCCGGGGGCTACACCTTC	TRBV15	TRBJ1-2	-	few
CASSYFTSGGPPDTQYF	TGTGCCAGCAGTTACTTTACTAGCGGGGGGCCGCCGGATACGCAGTATTTT	TRBV6-5	TRBJ2-3	TRBD2	-
CASSPRGGTQETQYF	TGCGCCAGCAGCCCTAGGGGGGGGACCCAAGAGACCCAGTACTTC	TRBV4-1	TRBJ2-5	-	-
CASSQDGQGQETQYF	TGTGCCAGCAGCCAAGATGGGCAGGGCCAAGAGACCCAGTACTTC	TRBV4-2	TRBJ2-5	-	-
CAISQEETQYF	TGTGCCATCAGCCAGGAAGAGACCCAGTACTTC	TRBV10-3	TRBJ2-5	-	many
CSARRGSNSPLHF	TGCAGTGCTAGACGGGGCAGTAATTCACCCCTCCACTTT	TRBV20-1	TRBJ1-6	-	-
CASRQALTSGANVLTF	TGCGCCAGCAGACAAGCATTGACCTCTGGGGCCAACGTCCTGACTTTC	TRBV4-3	TRBJ2-6	-	few
CASSSSGGVAEAFF	TGTGCCAGCAGCTCCTCGGGCGGGGTGGCTGAAGCTTTCTTT	TRBV7-9	TRBJ1-1	-	-
CASSQSGTDYEQYF	TGTGCCAGCAGCCAATCCGGGACAGATTACGAGCAGTACTTC	TRBV3-1	TRBJ2-7	TRBD1	-
CASQGRGTEAFF	TGCGCCAGCCAAGGGCGCGGCACTGAAGCTTTCTTT	TRBV5-1	TRBJ1-1	-	-